The 16 T cell receptor beta chains below come from one sample, sequenced in a study of CD8 T cells in ankylosing spondylitis. Broader study findings: What appeared characteristic of ankylosing spondylitis blood was a TCR beta motif of eight highly homologous variants.

No antigen has been assigned to these receptors. TCRdb used MiXCR to reprocess the 5' RACE reads, holding one entry per CDR3 protein. The sample holds more than 300,000 distinct CDR3 sequences; under 8.5% are singletons and the top ten take 13% to 15%. The source material was blood, either unsorted or a sorted T cell fraction (not recorded which). Receptor source: a male donor with ankylosing spondylitis.

This clonotype showed up many times. The chain uses TRBV20-1 and TRBJ2-5, with TRBD2 identical over 12 bases. The CDR3 contains 16 residues. V lost 0 bases to trimming and J lost 7 bases; unmatched junction nucleotides: 9. Germline assignment: CDR1 DFQATT and CDR2 SNEGSKA (reference sequence). CDR3 region: CSARESTSGSFGTQYF. DNA for the CDR3: TGCAGTGCTAGAGAATCGACTAGCGGGAGCTTCGGGACCCAGTACTTC.

At least ten counts were recorded for this clonotype. This chain uses TRBV29-1 with TRBJ2-7; TRBD1 is a possible D gene (5 bases). Germline V CDR1 and CDR2: SQVTM, ANQGSEA. This CDR3 region has 12 residues. Trimming cost V 4 bases and J 0 bases, with 7 bases left between them. CDR3 residues: CSVGTYSYEQYF. The CDR3 region has the DNA TGCAGCGTTGGGACATACTCCTACGAGCAGTACTTC.

This clonotype was seen only a few times. The chain couples TRBV5-1 to TRBJ2-7, with D possibly TRBD1 on 6 matching bases. This CDR3 has 16 amino acids. Deletions cut 4 bases from V and 1 base from J, with 18 bases between. Germline CDR1 and CDR2: SGHRS and YFSETQ. For the CDR3, the DNA is TGCGCCAGCAGCAACACAGGGAGAGGCCTTTCCTACGAGCAGTACTTC. It is translated as CASSNTGRGLSYEQYF. The complete variable domain, with remaining parts taken from reference TRBV5-1 and TRBJ2-7, reads KAGVTQTPRYLIKTRGQQVTLSCSPISGHRSVSWYQQTPGQGLQFLFEYFSETQRNKGNFPGRFSGRQFSNSRSEMNVSTLELGDSALYLCASSNTGRGLSYEQYFGPGTRLTVT.

In this sample, this clonotype turned up many times. This chain uses TRBV29-1 with TRBJ2-3; 9 nucleotides line up with TRBD1. Germline V gene lookup returns CDR1 SQVTM and CDR2 ANQGSEA. With V trimmed by 7 bases and J by 1 base, 3 bases remained unmatched. The CDR3 contains 13 residues. In DNA form, the CDR3 reads TGCAGCGCTCGACAGGGGGGCACAGATACGCAGTATTTT. It encodes CSARQGGTDTQYF.

Many counts were recorded for this clonotype. The rearrangement uses TRBV5-1 and TRBJ2-1; 10 bases line up with TRBD1. J lost 4 bases, V lost 7 bases, and 8 bases had no gene match. Germline-derived CDR1 and CDR2 are SGHRS and YFSETQ. The CDR3 covers 15 residues. The CDR3 DNA reads TGCGCCAGCTCGGATCGGGGACAGGGGTACAATGAGCAGTTCTTC. Translating gives CASSDRGQGYNEQFF.

This clonotype was seen ten or more times. This sequence joins TRBV4-1 and TRBJ2-2; weak D call: TRBD1 (6 bases). Trimming removed 3 bases from V and 2 bases from J, with 22 bases in between. CDR1 is MGHRA, CDR2 YSYEKL, per germline. The CDR3 spans 19 residues. Written as DNA, the CDR3 is TGCGCCAGCAGCCAGTGGTTCATAAGGTCAGGGGTAAACACCGGGGAGCTGTTTTTT. Translation gives CASSQWFIRSGVNTGELFF.

The rearrangement links TRBV25-1 to TRBJ2-5; possibly TRBD1 for D (6 bases). V lost 1 base to trimming and J lost 7 bases, with 25 bases between them. The length of the CDR3 is 18 residues. Looked up from germline, CDR1 is MGHDK and CDR2 is SYGVNS. The CDR3 nucleotides read TGTGCCAGCAGTGAATCCCCTGGACAGTCAGCCCGGTACGGGACCCAGTACTTC. Encoded protein: CASSESPGQSARYGTQYF.

The CDR3 loop is CASALGGDYNEQFF. The DNA of the CDR3 is TGTGCCAGCGCTCTTGGCGGTGATTACAATGAGCAGTTCTTC. The chain employs TRBV27 and TRBJ2-1; D is unclear. The germline gives CDR1 MNHEY, CDR2 SMNVEV (reference sequence). V dropped 8 bases and J dropped 4 bases, with 15 bases sitting between them. This CDR3 spans 14 amino acids.

This clonotype was counted many times. The chain recombines TRBV6-2 or TRBV6-3 with TRBJ2-2; 7 bases align to TRBD2. The CDR3 is 14 amino acids. With V trimmed by 10 bases and J by 4 bases, 9 bases remained unmatched. Germline-derived CDR1 and CDR2 are MNHEY and SVGEGT. In nucleotides, the CDR3 is TGTGCCACCAAAGCGGGACGGGGCACCGGGGAGCTGTTTTTT. Amino acid sequence: CATKAGRGTGELFF.

The gene calls are TRBV5-1 and TRBJ2-3; TRBD1 matches at 7 bases. Germline CDR1 reads SGHRS; CDR2 reads YFSETQ. With V trimmed by 4 bases and J by 2 bases, 7 bases remained unmatched. This CDR3 comprises 15 residues. Here the CDR3 DNA reads TGCGCCAGCAGCGTGACAGGGAGTTTCACAGATACGCAGTATTTT. The encoded protein is CASSVTGSFTDTQYF. Together with reference TRBV5-1 and TRBJ2-3, the CDR3 gives the full variable domain: KAGVTQTPRYLIKTRGQQVTLSCSPISGHRSVSWYQQTPGQGLQFLFEYFSETQRNKGNFPGRFSGRQFSNSRSEMNVSTLELGDSALYLCASSVTGSFTDTQYFGPGTRLTVL.

The sample holds many counts of this clonotype. The chain recombines TRBV5-1 with TRBJ2-1; 9 positions match TRBD2. With V trimmed by 4 bases and J by 9 bases, 11 bases remained unmatched. The germline CDR1 and CDR2 sequences are SGHRS and YFSETQ. The CDR3 spans 15 residues. The CDR3 nucleotides read TGCGCCAGCAGCACTATAGCGGGAGACCATGGTGAGCAGTTCTTC. Its translation: CASSTIAGDHGEQFF.

The V call is TRBV18, the J call TRBJ2-7; 7 bases are shared with TRBD2. The CDR3 is made up of 16 amino acids. Germline V gives CDR1 KGHSH, CDR2 LQKENI. With V trimmed by 2 bases and J by 4 bases, 11 bases remained unmatched. For the CDR3, the DNA is TGTGCCAGCTCACCAAGGGCGGGAGCTCCCCGATACGAGCAGTACTTC. It encodes CASSPRAGAPRYEQYF.

This clonotype occurred many times. The gene calls are TRBV6-5 and TRBJ2-5, with D perhaps matching TRBD2 (5 bases). This CDR3 contains 16 residues. Germline CDR1 and CDR2: MNHEY and SVGAGI. Trimming shortened V by 4 bases and J by 4 bases, and 19 bases separated the two germline ends. For the CDR3, the DNA is TGTGCCAGCAGTTCCACTCGAAATACGGGGAGAGAGACCCAGTACTTC. Translation gives CASSSTRNTGRETQYF.

The V call is TRBV7-9, the J call TRBJ1-1, with D tentatively TRBD1 (6 bases). Germline V gene lookup returns CDR1 SEHNR and CDR2 FQNEAQ (reference sequence). Trimming pared 2 bases from V and 0 bases from J, leaving 7 bases between. The CDR3 contains 14 residues. The CDR3 loop is CASSLRGVNTEAFF. The CDR3, as DNA: TGTGCCAGCAGCTTAAGGGGGGTGAACACTGAAGCTTTCTTT.

This clonotype was observed a few times. The V gene is TRBV24-1, the J gene TRBJ2-5, with D uncertain. The length of the CDR3 is 13 residues. The germline V gene has CDR1 KGHDR and CDR2 SFDVKD. Trimming took off 7 bases at V and 5 bases at J, with 13 bases between the two ends. The CDR3 loop is CATRPSLGETQYF. The CDR3 DNA is TGTGCCACCAGACCCTCATTGGGGGAGACCCAGTACTTC.

This chain connects TRBV7-2 to TRBJ2-3; D is undetermined. Trimming pared 6 bases from V and 0 bases from J, leaving 10 bases between. The CDR3 extends over 14 amino acids. Per germline, CDR1 SGHTA and CDR2 FQGNSA. The CDR3 sequence is CASRVEKSTDTQYF. The CDR3 DNA is TGTGCCAGCAGGGTTGAAAAAAGCACAGATACGCAGTATTTT.